The sequence of this T cell receptor beta chain was determined in a study of shared clonotypes between healthy human individuals. This clone has a handful of counts. Repertoires were generated with immunoSEQ multiplex PCR, while TCRdb's copy carries only in-frame clones and drops some. In the table there are 950,000 to 1,300,000 clones, under 80% of which are singletons. The CDR3 has 13 amino acids. Trimming took 4 bases from V and 7 from J, leaving 15 bases between them. CDR1 and CDR2 (germline): SGHTS, YDEGEE. The receptor was isolated from a man between 18 and 29 years old in good health. The sample comprised memory CD4+ T cells sorted from blood. Subset meaning: CD45RA-negative fraction. This chain links TRBV5-8 with TRBJ2-7; possible D gene TRBD1, 6 bases. The CDR3 is CASSPGQKGEQYF. Written as DNA, the CDR3 is TGTGCCAGCAGCCCGGGACAAAAGGGGGAGCAGTACTTC.